The 24 T cell receptor beta chains below were found in one sample sequenced in a study of OX40 agonist ivuxolimab in advanced cancers. Only in-frame clones appear in the TCRdb table, and some are missing; sequencing was by immunoSEQ multiplex PCR. This table holds roughly 66,000 clones, around 80% found once. The material sequenced was CD4+ or CD8+ T cells sorted from blood, taken in a trial of the OX40 agonist ivuxolimab. The receptors derive from an adult with an advanced solid tumor such as melanoma, head and neck, liver or kidney cancer.

This clone was seen more than once but under ten times. This chain connects TRBV6-5 to TRBJ2-5, with 9 bases lining up with TRBD2. V gave up 5 bases and J gave up 2 bases; unmatched junction bases: 6. Per germline, CDR1 MNHEY and CDR2 SVGAGI. The CDR3 has 15 residues. The CDR3 coding sequence is TGTGCCAGCAGTAGCACTAGCGGGCTTCAAGAGACCCAGTACTTC. Protein product: CASSSTSGLQETQYF.

This chain connects TRBV21-1 to TRBJ1-5. TRBV21-1 is a pseudogene. The CDR3 sequence is 17 residues long. CDR3 sequence reads: CASSKQPGSRSNQPQHF. CDR3 sequence (DNA): TGTGCCAGCAGCAAACAACCGGGTTCCCGTTCCAATCAGCCCCAGCATTTT.

This chain connects TRBV20-1 to TRBJ1-2, with 7 bases lining up with TRBD1. This CDR3 is 11 amino acids long. Germline CDR1 is DFQATT and CDR2 is SNEGSKA (reference sequence). The V gene end was trimmed by 8 bases and the J gene end by 8 bases; junction bases not matched to a gene: 8. For the CDR3, the DNA is TGCAGTTCGACAGGGACCTTCGGCTACACCTTC. This codes for CSSTGTFGYTF.

The chain carries TRBV7-6 and TRBJ2-6; D may be TRBD2 (5 bases). V lost 2 bases to trimming and J lost 0 bases, with 8 bases between them. Germline assignment: CDR1 SGHVS and CDR2 FNYEAQ. This CDR3 is 16 amino acids long. Written as DNA, the CDR3 is TGTGCCAGCAGCTTAAGTCGGGGCTCTGGGGCCAACGTCCTGACTTTC. Translated, it gives CASSLSRGSGANVLTF.

V is TRBV5-4 and J is TRBJ2-5; possible D gene TRBD2, 5 bases. Germline values: CDR1 SGHNT, CDR2 YYREEE (reference sequence). There are 13 residues in the CDR3. The germline V and J ends were trimmed by 4 bases and 3 bases, with 10 bases remaining between them. CDR3 in amino acids: CASSQRTEETQYF. The CDR3 DNA reads TGTGCCAGCAGCCAGCGGACGGAAGAGACCCAGTACTTC.

The chain recombines TRBV18 with TRBJ1-2, with TRBD1 matching 7 bases. The CDR3 totals 14 residues. Germline-derived CDR1 and CDR2 are KGHSH and LQKENI. Trimming removed 3 bases from V and 4 bases from J; junction bases left unmatched: 5. CDR3 nucleotide sequence: TGTGCCAGCTCACCGGACAGGCGGTCCTATGGCTACACCTTC. It codes for CASSPDRRSYGYTF.

The chain has TRBV30 and TRBJ2-5; D perhaps matches TRBD2 (5 bases). The CDR3 totals 13 residues. Germline lookup yields CDR1 GTSNPN and CDR2 SVGIG (reference sequence). The V end was cut by 8 bases, the J end by 5 bases, with 18 bases between. DNA of the CDR3: TGTGCCCGACGGGGAGCAATCGGGGAGACCCAGTACTTC. Encoded protein: CARRGAIGETQYF.

This clone has just a few counts. This CDR3 reads CASSQFSTGPSSYEQYF. The CDR3 DNA sequence: TGCGCCAGCAGCCAATTCTCAACAGGGCCTAGCTCCTACGAGCAGTACTTC. This chain uses TRBV4-1 with TRBJ2-7; tentative D call: TRBD1 (6 bases). This CDR3 contains 17 residues. Trimming removed 2 bases from V and 0 bases from J, with 17 bases in between. The V gene's germline CDR1 is MGHRA and CDR2 YSYEKL.

The V and J genes are TRBV10-3 and TRBJ1-1; D gene ambiguous. Trimming shortened V by 10 bases and J by 4 bases, and 19 bases separated the two germline ends. Germline V gene data show CDR1 as ENHRY and CDR2 as SYGVKD. The CDR3 is 14 residues long. The CDR3 DNA reads as TGTGCCAGCAACGTCGGCGGGGAGAGCACTGAAGCTTTCTTT. Protein: CASNVGGESTEAFF.

The CDR3 DNA follows: TGTGCCAGTAGTATGGGAGGTTCGGGCACAGATACGCAGTATTTT. This sequence encodes CASSMGGSGTDTQYF. The chain has TRBV19 and TRBJ2-3; a possible D gene is TRBD2 (6 bases). The CDR3 loop spans 15 amino acids. Looked up from germline, CDR1 is LNHDA and CDR2 is SQIVND (reference sequence). Trimming pared 3 bases from V and 1 base from J, leaving 11 bases between.

The gene calls are TRBV14 and TRBJ1-5; unclear D gene. Trimming pared 1 base from V and 0 bases from J, leaving 4 bases between. The CDR3 consists of 14 residues. Germline V gene sequence: CDR1 SGHDN, CDR2 FVKESK. CDR3 loop: CASSQGYSNQPQHF. The CDR3 DNA reads TGTGCCAGCAGCCAAGGGTATAGCAATCAGCCCCAGCATTTT.

Here the CDR3 reads CASSLSTGGRSEQYF. For the CDR3, the DNA is TGTGCCAGCAGTTTATCGACAGGGGGGCGATCCGAGCAGTACTTC. V gene TRBV27 combines with J gene TRBJ2-7, with 9 bases aligning to TRBD1. There are 15 residues in the CDR3. The V gene's germline CDR1 is MNHEY and CDR2 SMNVEV (reference sequence). V shed 0 bases and J 6 bases; nucleotides not matched to a gene: 6.

Only one count was recorded for this clone. The chain employs TRBV4-2 and TRBJ2-7; the D gene is possibly TRBD2 (5 bases). Germline values: CDR1 LGHNA, CDR2 YNFKEQ. V was clipped by 1 base and J by 4 bases, with 20 bases between them. The CDR3 runs 17 residues. CDR3 sequence reads: CASSQVAITGSFYEQYF. DNA of the CDR3: TGTGCCAGCAGCCAAGTGGCGATAACGGGGTCGTTTTACGAGCAGTACTTC.

V gene TRBV4-1 combines with J gene TRBJ1-1; D is uncertain. Germline V gives CDR1 MGHRA, CDR2 YSYEKL. V lost 0 bases and J lost 1, with 9 bases in between. The CDR3 consists of 15 residues. CDR3 DNA sequence: TGCGCCAGCAGCCAAGATAACTCCCGGAACACTGAAGCTTTCTTT. It yields the protein CASSQDNSRNTEAFF.

This clone has only a few counts. The chain uses TRBV7-2 and TRBJ2-5; unclear D gene. This CDR3 contains 16 residues. Between the trimmed V and J ends, which lost 1 base and 5 bases, there was a span of 17 bases. Germline CDR1 SGHTA, CDR2 FQGNSA. Here the CDR3 DNA reads TGTGCCAGCAGCTTAGGGGCTAGGCATACCTCGGAGACCCAGTACTTC. This encodes CASSLGARHTSETQYF.

The rearrangement joins TRBV7-7 to TRBJ2-1; D possibly corresponds to TRBD2 (6 bases). V was pared by 5 bases and J by 0 bases, with 14 bases between. The CDR3 spans 16 residues. Germline V lookup: CDR1 SSHAT, CDR2 FNYEAQ (reference sequence). This chain's CDR3 is CASSRTDGGSYNEQFF. CDR3 bases: TGTGCCAGCAGCCGGACTGACGGGGGCTCCTACAATGAGCAGTTCTTC.

The chain combines TRBV5-1 with TRBJ2-3; D might be TRBD2 (7 bases). The length of the CDR3 is 16 residues. V was shortened by 4 bases and J by 2 bases, with 17 bases between the two germline ends. Per the germline V gene, CDR1 is SGHRS and CDR2 is YFSETQ. CDR3 protein: CASSAKGGSPTDTQYF. DNA of the CDR3: TGCGCCAGCAGCGCGAAGGGGGGGTCCCCCACAGATACGCAGTATTTT.

The rearrangement uses TRBV6-1 and TRBJ2-7; D is unresolved. V dropped 4 bases and J dropped 3 bases, with 7 bases sitting between them. The germline CDR1 and CDR2 sequences are MNHNS and SASEGT. There are 12 residues in the CDR3. The CDR3 sequence: CASSASGYEQYF. The CDR3 nucleotides are TGTGCCAGCAGTGCGTCAGGCTACGAGCAGTACTTC.

This chain connects TRBV7-8 to TRBJ1-4; D not certain. Germline V CDR1 and CDR2: SGHVS, FQNEAQ. The CDR3 spans 13 residues. The V gene lost 5 bases and the J gene lost 7 bases, with 11 bases spanning the gap. The CDR3 DNA sequence: TGTGCCAGCAGCCCCCGACAAGGTGAAAAACTGTTTTTT. Its translation: CASSPRQGEKLFF. The full variable domain, with the rest looked up from reference TRBV7-8 and TRBJ1-4, is GAGVSQSPRYKVAKRGQDVALRCDPISGHVSLFWYQQALGQGPEFLTYFQNEAQLDKSGLPSDRFFAERPEGSVSTLKIQRTQQEDSAVYLCASSPRQGEKLFFGSGTQLSVL.

The rearrangement joins TRBV6-4 to TRBJ2-2, with D possibly being TRBD2 (5 bases). The germline gives CDR1 MRHNA, CDR2 SNTAGT. The CDR3 covers 14 residues. The germline V and J ends were trimmed by 5 bases and 7 bases, with 14 bases remaining between them. The CDR3 sequence is CASSLTGSVGELFF. The CDR3 nucleotides read TGTGCCAGCAGTCTCACGGGGAGCGTCGGGGAGCTGTTTTTT.

The chain employs TRBV5-1 and TRBJ2-7; TRBD1 agrees at 9 bases. CDR3 length equals 16 residues. In germline, CDR1 is SGHRS, CDR2 YFSETQ. The junction had 12 bases not matched to a gene; V was cut back by 7 bases and J by 1 base. CDR3 amino acids: CASCPRLGQGSYEQYF. The CDR3 region has the DNA TGCGCCAGCTGTCCTCGACTGGGACAGGGATCCTACGAGCAGTACTTC.

The chain employs TRBV1 and TRBJ2-3; the D call TRBD2 from the table was never checked on the DNA. TRBV1 counts as a pseudogene. The CDR3 covers 16 residues. CDR3 bases: TGCACCAGCAGCCAAGTTTTGCGGGGGGGTACAGATACGCAGTATTTT. It specifies CTSSQVLRGGTDTQYF.

This clone turned up a few times. The genes are TRBV4-2 and TRBJ2-3; D is unclear. The V gene's germline CDR1 is LGHNA and CDR2 YNFKEQ. This CDR3 has 12 amino acids. Trimming shortened V by 2 bases and J by 3 bases, and 3 bases separated the two germline ends. CDR3 sequence: CASSQITDTQYF. The CDR3 DNA is TGTGCCAGCAGCCAAATAACAGATACGCAGTATTTT.

A few counts support this clone. J is TRBJ1-1 and V is TRBV29-1; D remains unclear. V was trimmed by 7 bases and J by 1 base, leaving 4 bases between them. This CDR3 is 10 amino acids long. CDR1 is SQVTM and CDR2 is ANQGSEA in the germline V gene. This CDR3 is CSAWNTEAFF. CDR3 nucleotides: TGCAGCGCGTGGAACACTGAAGCTTTCTTT.